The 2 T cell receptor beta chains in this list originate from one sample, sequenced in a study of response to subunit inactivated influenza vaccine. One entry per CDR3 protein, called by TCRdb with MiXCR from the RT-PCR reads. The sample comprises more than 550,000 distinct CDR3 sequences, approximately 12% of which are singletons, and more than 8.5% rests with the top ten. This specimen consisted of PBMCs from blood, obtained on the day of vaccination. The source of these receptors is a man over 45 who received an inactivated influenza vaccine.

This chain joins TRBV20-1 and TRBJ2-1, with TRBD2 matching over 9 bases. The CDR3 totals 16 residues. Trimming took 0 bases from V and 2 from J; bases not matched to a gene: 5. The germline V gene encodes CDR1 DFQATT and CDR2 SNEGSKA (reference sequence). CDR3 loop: CSARDLGLAPYNEQFF. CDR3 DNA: TGCAGTGCTAGAGACCTGGGACTAGCCCCCTACAATGAGCAGTTCTTC.

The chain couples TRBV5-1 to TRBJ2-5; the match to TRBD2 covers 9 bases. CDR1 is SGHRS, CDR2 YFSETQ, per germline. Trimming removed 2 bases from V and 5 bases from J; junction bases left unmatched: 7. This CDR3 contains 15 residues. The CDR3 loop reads CASSFTGTSFETQYF. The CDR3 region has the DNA TGCGCCAGCAGCTTCACCGGGACTAGCTTCGAGACCCAGTACTTC.